The clone carrying this TCR beta chain is labeled medium-sized. Its antigen remains unknown. TRB was amplified from about 250-500 ng of blood genomic DNA. These data originate in a study of T and B cells in COVID-19 patients. Study results and limitations: In COVID-19 patients, T cell receptor beta variable and joining gene use was reportedly strongly skewed.

BIOMED2 TRB-A/B primer pools were used in multiplex TRB PCR. A single record per CDR3 protein comes from TCRdb applying MiXCR to the multiplex PCR reads. The table lists 3,200 or so distinct CDR3 sequences, more than 25% of them singletons. V lost 5 bases and J 6 bases, leaving 23 bases between the germline ends. Germline CDR1 and CDR2: MNHEY and SVGAGI. The CDR3 is 17 residues long. The V and J genes are TRBV6-5 and TRBJ2-1; D perhaps matches TRBD1 (6 bases). The sample consisted of blood. This sequence was found in a human donor with active COVID-19. The CDR3 DNA sequence: TGTGCCAGCAGTACTCCCCACAGGGTTGGAGTGGGCAATGAGCAGTTCTTC. It encodes CASSTPHRVGVGNEQFF.